Given below is one TCR beta chain in context. This clonotype was detected ten times or more. Its target antigen remains unknown. No clone much larger than this one lies a single base away; base qualities are absent. V and J are trimmed by 3 bases and 5 bases, and the gene matches miss 3 bases of the junction. The CDR3 holds 14 amino acids from the cysteine to the phenylalanine. Only the CDR3 part of the read is kept: 42 bases, read in frame from the first base. CDR1 and CDR2, looked up from the germline V gene, are SGHRS and YFSETQ. This sample is drawn from a study of CD8 T cells in ankylosing spondylitis (TCRdb year 2017). Notes on the research overall: To find TCR variants linked to disease, the study profiled T cell receptor beta repertoires in ankylosing spondylitis patients and healthy donors. Peripheral blood was sampled, and synovial fluid was also collected from ankylosing spondylitis patients. The full study cohort was made up of about two dozen ankylosing spondylitis patients and 108 healthy donors. Overall study results and their limits: A TCR beta motif made up of roughly eight highly homologous amino acid variants appeared to be characteristic of blood from ankylosing spondylitis patients. The disease-linked clones had a CD8+ phenotype and were found at relatively low frequencies in peripheral blood. Some motif variants were previously reported in synovial fluid and blood of reactive arthritis patients, suggesting common disease-initiation mechanisms. Significant enrichment of the disease-linked clones was reported in matched synovial fluid samples from ankylosing spondylitis patients.

The reads were generated on an Illumina HiSeq 2500. Quantitative 5'-RACE with molecular barcodes was the method used to prepare the TCR beta libraries. In the original analysis: To identify disease-linked TCR variants, a new computational method was used, one built on a probabilistic model of VDJ rearrangement. TCRdb cleaned the public reads at Q25 with fastp, built clones with MiXCR and kept in-frame beta chains. Entries that share a CDR3 protein sequence are merged under the most common genes and DNA. These V and J calls rely on TCRdb rather than the paper's analysis. Present in this sample are approximately 200,000 distinct CDR3 sequences, over 10% of which were seen just once. The top ten hold approximately 15% of the sample.

This receptor was taken from a male donor with ankylosing spondylitis or in good health (not recorded which). The sequence is built from TRBV5-1 and TRBJ2-1; 9 nucleotides in the junction match TRBD1. The specimen sequenced was blood, either unsorted or a sorted T cell fraction (not recorded which). Read as DNA, the sequence is TGCGCCAGCAGCTCGGACAGGGGTGACAATGAGCAGTTCTTC. Its protein is CASSSDRGDNEQFF.